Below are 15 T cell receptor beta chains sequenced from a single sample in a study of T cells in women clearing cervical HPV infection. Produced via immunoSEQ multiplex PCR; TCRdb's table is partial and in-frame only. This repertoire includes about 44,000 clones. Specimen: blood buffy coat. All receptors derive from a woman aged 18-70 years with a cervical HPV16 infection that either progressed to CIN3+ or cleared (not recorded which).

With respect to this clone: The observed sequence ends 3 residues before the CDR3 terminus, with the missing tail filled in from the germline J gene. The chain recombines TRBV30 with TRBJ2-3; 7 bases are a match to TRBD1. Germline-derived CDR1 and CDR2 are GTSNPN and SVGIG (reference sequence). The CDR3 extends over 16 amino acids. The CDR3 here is CAWSVGDSPIQETQYF. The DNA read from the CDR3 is TGTGCCTGGAGTGTAGGGGACAGTCCGATTCAAGAGACG.

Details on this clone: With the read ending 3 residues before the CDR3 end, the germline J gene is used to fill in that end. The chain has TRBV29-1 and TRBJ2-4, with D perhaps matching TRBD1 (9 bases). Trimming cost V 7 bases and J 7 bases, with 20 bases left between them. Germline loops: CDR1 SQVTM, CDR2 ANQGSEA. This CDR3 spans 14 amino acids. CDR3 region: CSAGGTGTRNIQYF. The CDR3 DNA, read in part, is TGCAGCGCCGGGGGGACAGGGACTAGGAACATT. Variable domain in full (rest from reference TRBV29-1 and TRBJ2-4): SAVISQKPSRDICQRGTSLTIQCQVDSQVTMMFWYRQQPGQSLTLIATANQGSEATYESGFVIDKFPISRPNLTFSTLTVSNMSPEDSSIYLCSAGGTGTRNIQYFGAGTRLSVL.

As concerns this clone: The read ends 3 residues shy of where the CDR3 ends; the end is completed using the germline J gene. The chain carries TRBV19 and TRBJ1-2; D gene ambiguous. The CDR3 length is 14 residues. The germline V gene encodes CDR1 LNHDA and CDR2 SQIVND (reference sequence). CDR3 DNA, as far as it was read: TGTGCCAGTCGGAAGGATAGCTCCTACAATGAC. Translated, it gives CASRKDSSYND. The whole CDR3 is CASRKDSSYNDYTF.

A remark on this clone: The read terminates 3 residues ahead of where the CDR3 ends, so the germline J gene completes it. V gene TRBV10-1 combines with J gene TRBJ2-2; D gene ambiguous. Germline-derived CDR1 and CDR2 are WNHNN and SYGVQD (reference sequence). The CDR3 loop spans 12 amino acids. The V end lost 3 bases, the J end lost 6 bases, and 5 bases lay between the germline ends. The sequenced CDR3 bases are TGCGCCAGCAGTGAACGGGCCGGGGAG. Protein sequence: CASSERAGE. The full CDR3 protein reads CASSERAGELFF.

The sequenced CDR3 bases are TGTGCCAGCAGTTACAGGGGGCGGGATGAG. The encoded protein is CASSYRGRDE. Given in full, the CDR3 is CASSYRGRDEQFF. The rearrangement links TRBV6-2 or TRBV6-3 to TRBJ2-1; 7 bases agree with TRBD1. The sequenced fragment ends 3 residues before the CDR3 boundary, so the rest is inferred from the germline J gene. J gave up 8 bases and V 2 bases, and 3 bases lay outside the gene matches. Per germline, CDR1 MNHEY and CDR2 SVGEGT. CDR3 length: 13 amino acids.

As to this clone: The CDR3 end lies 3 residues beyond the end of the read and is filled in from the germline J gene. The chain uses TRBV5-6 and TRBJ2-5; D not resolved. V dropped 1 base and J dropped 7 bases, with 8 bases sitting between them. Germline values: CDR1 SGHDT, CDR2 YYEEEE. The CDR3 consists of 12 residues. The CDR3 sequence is CASSLSGWTQYF. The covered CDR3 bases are TGTGCCAGCAGCTTGTCCGGGTGGACC.

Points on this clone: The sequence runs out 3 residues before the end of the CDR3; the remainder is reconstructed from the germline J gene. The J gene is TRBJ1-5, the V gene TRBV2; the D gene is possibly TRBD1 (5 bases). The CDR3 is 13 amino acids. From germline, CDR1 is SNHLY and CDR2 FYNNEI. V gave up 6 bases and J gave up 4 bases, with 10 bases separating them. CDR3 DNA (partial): TGTGCCAGCAGAGGGGATGGGAATCAGCCC. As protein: CASRGDGNQP. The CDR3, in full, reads CASRGDGNQPQHF.

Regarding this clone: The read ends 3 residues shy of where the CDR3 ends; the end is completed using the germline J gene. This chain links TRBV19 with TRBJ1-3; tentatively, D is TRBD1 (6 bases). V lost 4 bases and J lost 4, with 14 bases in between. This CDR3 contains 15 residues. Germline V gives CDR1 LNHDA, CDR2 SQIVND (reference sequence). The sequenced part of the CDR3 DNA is TGTGCCAGTAGTAGAAAGGGGGTTACGGGAAACACC. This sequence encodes CASSRKGVTGNT. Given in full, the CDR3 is CASSRKGVTGNTIYF.

The CDR3 protein is CASSLYLAPRTNSPLHF. CDR3 bases read: TGTGCCAGCAGCTTATATTTAGCTCCTCGTACTAATTCACCC. V is TRBV7-3 and J is TRBJ1-6; D is undetermined. Read coverage stops 3 residues before the CDR3 terminus; the germline J gene supplies the remainder. Germline CDR1 SGHTA, CDR2 FQGTGA. With 2 bases removed from V and 6 bases from J, the gap between germline ends came to 17 bases. CDR3 length equals 17 residues.

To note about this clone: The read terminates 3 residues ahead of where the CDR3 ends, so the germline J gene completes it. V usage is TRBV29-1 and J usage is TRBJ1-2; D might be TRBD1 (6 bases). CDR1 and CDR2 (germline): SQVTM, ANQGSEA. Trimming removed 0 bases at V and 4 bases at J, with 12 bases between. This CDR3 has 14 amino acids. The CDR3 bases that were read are TGCAGCGTTGAAGATCGGAGGACAGCCTATGGC. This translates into CSVEDRRTAYG. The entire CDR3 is CSVEDRRTAYGYTF.

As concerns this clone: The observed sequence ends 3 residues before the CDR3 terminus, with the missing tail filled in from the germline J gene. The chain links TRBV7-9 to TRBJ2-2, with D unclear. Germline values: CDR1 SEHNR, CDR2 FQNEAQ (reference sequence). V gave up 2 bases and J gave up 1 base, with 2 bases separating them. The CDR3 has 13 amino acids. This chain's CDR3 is CASSLRNTGELFF. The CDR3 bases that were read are TGTGCCAGCAGCTTACGGAACACCGGGGAG.

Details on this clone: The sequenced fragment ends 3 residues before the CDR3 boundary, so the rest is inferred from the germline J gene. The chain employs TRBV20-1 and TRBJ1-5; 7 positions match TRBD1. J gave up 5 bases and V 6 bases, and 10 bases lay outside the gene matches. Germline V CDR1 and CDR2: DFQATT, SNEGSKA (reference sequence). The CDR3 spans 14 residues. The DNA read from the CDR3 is TGCAGTGCCTCTCAGGGGGTGGTGGATCAGCCC. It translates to CSASQGVVDQP. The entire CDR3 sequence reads CSASQGVVDQPQHF.

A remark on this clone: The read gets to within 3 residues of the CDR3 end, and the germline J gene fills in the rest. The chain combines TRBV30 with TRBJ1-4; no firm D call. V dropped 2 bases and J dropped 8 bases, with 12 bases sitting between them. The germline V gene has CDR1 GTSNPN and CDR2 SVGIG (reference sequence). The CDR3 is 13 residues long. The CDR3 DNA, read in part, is TGTGCCTGGAGTAGGGCCTCCCGGGAAAAA. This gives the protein CAWSRASREK. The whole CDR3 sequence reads CAWSRASREKLFF.

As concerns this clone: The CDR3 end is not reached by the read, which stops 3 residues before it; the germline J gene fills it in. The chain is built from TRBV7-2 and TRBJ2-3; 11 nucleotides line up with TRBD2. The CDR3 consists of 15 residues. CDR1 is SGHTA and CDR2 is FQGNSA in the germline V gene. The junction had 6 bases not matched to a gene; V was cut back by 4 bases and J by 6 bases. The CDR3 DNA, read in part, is TGTGCCAGCAGCTCATTAGCGGGGGGGCCTGATACG. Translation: CASSSLAGGPDT. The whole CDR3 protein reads CASSSLAGGPDTQYF. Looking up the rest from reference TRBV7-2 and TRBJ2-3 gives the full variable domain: GAGVSQSPSNKVTEKGKDVELRCDPISGHTALYWYRQSLGQGLEFLIYFQGNSAPDKSGLPSDRFSAERTGGSVSTLTIQRTQQEDSAVYLCASSSLAGGPDTQYFGPGTRLTVL.

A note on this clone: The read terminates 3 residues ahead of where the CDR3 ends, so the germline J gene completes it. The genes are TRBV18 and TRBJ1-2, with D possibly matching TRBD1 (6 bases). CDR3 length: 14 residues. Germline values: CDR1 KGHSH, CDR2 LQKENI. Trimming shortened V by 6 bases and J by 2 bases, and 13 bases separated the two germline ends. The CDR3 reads CASSLERGNYGYTF. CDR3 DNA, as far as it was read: TGTGCCAGCTCCCTTGAGAGGGGGAACTATGGC.